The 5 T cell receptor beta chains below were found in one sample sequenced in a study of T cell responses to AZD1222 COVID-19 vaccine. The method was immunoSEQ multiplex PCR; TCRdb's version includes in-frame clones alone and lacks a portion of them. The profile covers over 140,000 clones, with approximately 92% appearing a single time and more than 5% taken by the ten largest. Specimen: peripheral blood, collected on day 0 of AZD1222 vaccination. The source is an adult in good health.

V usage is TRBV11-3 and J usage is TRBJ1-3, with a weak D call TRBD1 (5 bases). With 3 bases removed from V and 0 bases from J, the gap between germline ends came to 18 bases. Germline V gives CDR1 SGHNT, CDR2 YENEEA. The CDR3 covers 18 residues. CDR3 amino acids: CASSLDPGPLSSGNTIYF. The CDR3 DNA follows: TGTGCCAGCAGCTTGGACCCGGGACCGCTGAGCTCTGGAAACACCATATATTTT. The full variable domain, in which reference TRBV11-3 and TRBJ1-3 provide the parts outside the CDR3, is EAGVVQSPRYKIIEKKQPVAFWCNPISGHNTLYWYLQNLGQGPELLIRYENEEAVDDSQLPKDRFSAERLKGVDSTLKIQPAELGDSAVYLCASSLDPGPLSSGNTIYFGEGSWLTVV.

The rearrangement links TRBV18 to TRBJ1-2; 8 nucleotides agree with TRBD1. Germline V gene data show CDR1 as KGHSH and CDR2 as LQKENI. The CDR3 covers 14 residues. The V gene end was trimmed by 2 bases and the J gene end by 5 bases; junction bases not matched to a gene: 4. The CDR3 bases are TGTGCCAGCTCACCAATTACAGGGGGGTATGGCTACACCTTC. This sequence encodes CASSPITGGYGYTF.

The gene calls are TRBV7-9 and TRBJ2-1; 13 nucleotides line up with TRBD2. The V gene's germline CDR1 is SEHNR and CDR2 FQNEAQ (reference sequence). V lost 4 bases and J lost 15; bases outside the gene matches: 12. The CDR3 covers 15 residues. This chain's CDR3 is CASSSSGLAGDSPFF. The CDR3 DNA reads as TGTGCCAGCAGCTCCTCCGGACTAGCGGGAGATTCTCCGTTCTTC.

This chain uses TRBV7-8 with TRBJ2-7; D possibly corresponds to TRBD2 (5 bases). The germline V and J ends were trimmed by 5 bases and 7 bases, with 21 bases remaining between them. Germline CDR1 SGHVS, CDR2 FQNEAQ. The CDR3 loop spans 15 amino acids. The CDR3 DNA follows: TGTGCCAGCAGCCTACGGACTGAGGCTAGGAGGGAGCAGTACTTC. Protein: CASSLRTEARREQYF.

The CDR3 bases are TGTGCCAGCAACTCAGGGACTAGCGTGTTTAGAGAGACCCAGTACTTC. Its translation is CASNSGTSVFRETQYF. The chain has TRBV7-2 and TRBJ2-5, with 10 positions matching TRBD2. Germline V gene sequence: CDR1 SGHTA, CDR2 FQGNSA. With V trimmed by 7 bases and J by 4 bases, 12 bases remained unmatched. The CDR3 is made up of 16 amino acids.